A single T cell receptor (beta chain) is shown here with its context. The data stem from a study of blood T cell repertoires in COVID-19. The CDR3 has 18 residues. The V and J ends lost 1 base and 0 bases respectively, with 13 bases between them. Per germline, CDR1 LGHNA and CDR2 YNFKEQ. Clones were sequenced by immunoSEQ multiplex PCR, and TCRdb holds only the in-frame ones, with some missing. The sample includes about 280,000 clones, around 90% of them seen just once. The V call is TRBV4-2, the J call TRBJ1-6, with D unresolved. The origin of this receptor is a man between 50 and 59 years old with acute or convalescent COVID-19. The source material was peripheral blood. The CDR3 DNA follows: TGTGCCAGCAGCCAAGCGCCCACCCAGAACTCCTATAATTCACCCCTCCACTTT. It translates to CASSQAPTQNSYNSPLHF.